This entry features one T cell receptor beta chain sequence. The antigen is unknown. CDR1 is MNHEY and CDR2 is SVGAGI in the germline V gene. The CDR3 has 13 amino acids. The trim removed 6 bases at V and 11 bases at J, leaving 9 bases unmatched. This sample is drawn from a study of cytomegalovirus exposure and HLA in healthy donors. Findings and limits, study-wide: Researchers left out some V segments, among them TRBV6-2 and TRBV6-3, as indistinguishable.

PCR employed 60 Vbeta and 13 Jbeta primers. Some clones are missing from TCRdb's copy, which holds only in-frame ones; the method was immunoSEQ multiplex PCR. The table for this sample gives 150,000 to 200,000 clones. Specimen: PBMCs. This receptor was taken from a woman aged 55-70 years in good health and CMV-seronegative. The genes are TRBV6-5 and TRBJ1-5; 8 positions agree with TRBD1. The CDR3 is CASSSNRDRSQHF. The CDR3 coding sequence is TGTGCCAGCAGCAGCAACAGGGACAGGTCCCAGCATTTT.